Presented here are 17 T cell receptor beta chains from one specimen sequenced in a study of cytomegalovirus exposure and HLA in healthy donors. Primers: 60 Vbeta forward and 13 Jbeta reverse. Repertoires were generated with immunoSEQ multiplex PCR, while TCRdb's copy carries only in-frame clones and drops some. The table shows 90,000 to 120,000 clones, with around 73% occurring only once. The sequenced sample was PBMCs. The receptors were sampled from a man younger than 45 in good health and CMV-seronegative.

Comment on this clone: An end of the junction does not agree with germline; a read error may underlie this. This chain joins TRBV15 and TRBJ2-2; D is unclear. In germline, CDR1 is LNHNV, CDR2 YYDKDF (reference sequence). The CDR3 extends over 20 amino acids. The DNA of the CDR3 is TGTGTCACCAGCAGTCGCAGGTCAACCGTACTCCAAATGAACACCGGGGAGCTGTTTTTT. This gives the protein CVTSSRRSTVLQMNTGELFF.

The chain joins TRBV18 to TRBJ2-1; 10 bases are shared with TRBD1. Per the germline V gene, CDR1 is KGHSH and CDR2 is LQKENI. The J segment lost 10 bases and the V segment lost 0 bases, leaving 6 bases of the junction unmatched. The CDR3 contains 15 residues. CDR3 amino acids: CASSPPGDRGYEQFF. The CDR3 bases are TGTGCCAGCTCACCACCCGGGGACAGGGGTTACGAGCAGTTCTTC.

The chain joins TRBV5-1 to TRBJ2-7, with D tentatively TRBD1 (6 bases). Deletions cut 0 bases from V and 3 bases from J, with 13 bases between. This CDR3 is 15 amino acids long. Germline loops: CDR1 SGHRS, CDR2 YFSETQ. CDR3 DNA sequence: TGCGCCAGCAGCTTGGAGGGGACAAAAATCTACGAGCAGTACTTC. Translating it yields CASSLEGTKIYEQYF.

The rearrangement uses TRBV7-6 and TRBJ2-1; 8 positions match TRBD2. With V trimmed by 5 bases and J by 0 bases, 3 bases remained unmatched. This CDR3 spans 15 amino acids. The germline V gene has CDR1 SGHVS and CDR2 FNYEAQ. The CDR3 sequence: CASSRGLGSYNEQFF. CDR3 DNA: TGTGCCAGCAGCCGGGGACTAGGCTCCTACAATGAGCAGTTCTTC. The full variable domain, completed using reference TRBV7-6 and TRBJ2-1, is GAGVSQSPRYKVTKRGQDVALRCDPISGHVSLYWYRQALGQGPEFLTYFNYEAQQDKSGLPNDRFSAERPEGSISTLTIQRTEQRDSAMYRCASSRGLGSYNEQFFGPGTRLTVL.

The chain is built from TRBV10-3 and TRBJ2-5; 9 positions agree with TRBD1. From germline, CDR1 is ENHRY and CDR2 SYGVKD. The V segment lost 6 bases and the J segment 3 bases; nucleotides outside the gene matches: 8. The CDR3 is made up of 15 amino acids. CDR3 nucleotides: TGTGCCATCAGCGTTACAGGGGGCGCGGAAGAGACCCAGTACTTC. Translating gives CAISVTGGAEETQYF.

As DNA, the CDR3 is TGTGCCAGCAGTTTGACGGGGGGCACTGAAGCTTTCTTT. Amino acid sequence: CASSLTGGTEAFF. V and J are TRBV27 and TRBJ1-1, with a weak D call TRBD1 (5 bases). V lost 3 bases, J lost 4 bases, and 9 bases lay in between. The CDR3 is 13 residues long. Germline V gene data show CDR1 as MNHEY and CDR2 as SMNVEV (reference sequence).

In nucleotides, the CDR3 is TGTGCCACCCTCCGGACTAGCGGGACCACCGGGGAGCAGTACTTC. The encoded protein is CATLRTSGTTGEQYF. This chain uses TRBV6-5 with TRBJ2-7, with TRBD2 matching 12 bases. V dropped 10 bases and J dropped 7; count of bases not matched to a gene: 14. CDR1 and CDR2 from the germline V gene are MNHEY and SVGAGI. The CDR3 length is 15 residues.

The rearrangement joins TRBV19 to TRBJ2-3; 7 bases map to TRBD1. Germline V CDR1 and CDR2: LNHDA, SQIVND (reference sequence). The ends lost 3 bases at V and 4 bases at J; junction bases unmatched: 4. The CDR3 is 14 residues long. For the CDR3, the DNA is TGTGCCAGTAGTATCAGGGGGACGGCAGATACGCAGTATTTT. Its translation is CASSIRGTADTQYF. Based on the CDR3 plus reference TRBV19 and TRBJ2-3, the full variable domain is DGGITQSPKYLFRKEGQNVTLSCEQNLNHDAMYWYRQDPGQGLRLIYYSQIVNDFQKGDIAEGYSVSREKKESFPLTVTSAQKNPTAFYLCASSIRGTADTQYFGPGTRLTVL.

This chain links TRBV30 with TRBJ2-3, with TRBD2 matching 7 bases. With 1 base clipped from V and 6 bases from J, the junction kept 16 bases outside the gene matches. The germline gives CDR1 GTSNPN, CDR2 SVGIG (reference sequence). This CDR3 comprises 17 residues. CDR3 in amino acids: CAWSGRRGGGSEDTQYF. The CDR3 DNA sequence: TGTGCCTGGAGTGGCCGAAGGGGCGGGGGATCGGAGGATACGCAGTATTTT.

This clone was recorded once. This chain uses TRBV6-5 with TRBJ1-1; D is undetermined. This CDR3 comprises 16 residues. The V end was cut by 1 base, the J end by 4 bases, with 16 bases between. CDR1 is MNHEY, CDR2 SVGAGI, per germline. CDR3 coding DNA: TGTGCCAGCAGTTACTTCCGGATTAATTCTAGCACTGAAGCTTTCTTT. It codes for CASSYFRINSSTEAFF.

This sequence joins TRBV7-2 and TRBJ2-4, with unresolved D. The V gene's germline CDR1 is SGHTA and CDR2 FQGNSA. This CDR3 is 17 amino acids long. The V end lost 1 base, the J end lost 2 bases, and 15 bases lay between the germline ends. The CDR3 region is CASSLGRNLDPKNIQYF. DNA for the CDR3: TGTGCCAGCAGCTTAGGGCGGAATCTAGACCCCAAAAACATTCAGTACTTC.

This clone has just a few counts. The chain employs TRBV5-4 and TRBJ2-7, with D maybe TRBD1 (6 bases). The CDR3 is 13 residues long. The V gene lost 3 bases and the J gene lost 2 bases, with 9 bases spanning the gap. The V gene's germline CDR1 is SGHNT and CDR2 YYREEE (reference sequence). The CDR3 nucleotides read TGTGCCAGCAGCTCGGGACAAACCTACGAGCAGTACTTC. Translation gives CASSSGQTYEQYF.

The rearrangement joins TRBV28 to TRBJ1-2; 9 bases match TRBD1. The CDR3 runs 14 residues. CDR1 is MDHEN, CDR2 SYDVKM, per germline. V gave up 6 bases and J gave up 2 bases; unmatched junction bases: 4. In DNA form, the CDR3 reads TGTGCCAGCAGCCACGGGACAGGGAACTATGGCTACACCTTC. It codes for CASSHGTGNYGYTF.

V usage is TRBV5-1 and J usage is TRBJ2-3, with D perhaps matching TRBD1 (6 bases). V shed 3 bases and J shed 0 bases, with 20 bases lying between them. This CDR3 comprises 18 residues. Germline assignment: CDR1 SGHRS and CDR2 YFSETQ. The CDR3 DNA follows: TGCGCCAGCAGCTCGACCACAGGGTTGGGTCGGAGCACAGATACGCAGTATTTT. It codes for CASSSTTGLGRSTDTQYF.

The chain is built from TRBV25-1 and TRBJ1-4; 7 nucleotides match TRBD1. Trimming took 4 bases from V and 0 from J; bases not matched to a gene: 8. The germline V gene has CDR1 MGHDK and CDR2 SYGVNS. This CDR3 spans 17 amino acids. The chain's CDR3 is CASSANRGAATNEKLFF. Written as DNA, the CDR3 is TGTGCCAGCAGTGCTAACAGGGGCGCGGCAACTAATGAAAAACTGTTTTTT.

This chain connects TRBV7-8 to TRBJ2-3; D ambiguous. The germline V gene has CDR1 SGHVS and CDR2 FQNEAQ. Trimming took 4 bases from V and 6 from J, leaving 5 bases between them. This CDR3 is built from 11 residues. The CDR3 DNA reads as TGTGCCAGCAGCTCCCTGGATACGCAGTATTTT. This translates into CASSSLDTQYF. The whole variable domain, remainder taken from reference TRBV7-8 and TRBJ2-3, is GAGVSQSPRYKVAKRGQDVALRCDPISGHVSLFWYQQALGQGPEFLTYFQNEAQLDKSGLPSDRFFAERPEGSVSTLKIQRTQQEDSAVYLCASSSLDTQYFGPGTRLTVL.

The chain is built from TRBV30 and TRBJ2-5; maybe TRBD1 (6 bases). The CDR3 covers 17 residues. Germline CDR1 GTSNPN, CDR2 SVGIG (reference sequence). The V end was cut by 0 bases, the J end by 0 bases, with 17 bases between. CDR3 in DNA: TGTGCCTGGAGTGTGAATGGGGGCATGGGGTACCAAGAGACCCAGTACTTC. It specifies CAWSVNGGMGYQETQYF.